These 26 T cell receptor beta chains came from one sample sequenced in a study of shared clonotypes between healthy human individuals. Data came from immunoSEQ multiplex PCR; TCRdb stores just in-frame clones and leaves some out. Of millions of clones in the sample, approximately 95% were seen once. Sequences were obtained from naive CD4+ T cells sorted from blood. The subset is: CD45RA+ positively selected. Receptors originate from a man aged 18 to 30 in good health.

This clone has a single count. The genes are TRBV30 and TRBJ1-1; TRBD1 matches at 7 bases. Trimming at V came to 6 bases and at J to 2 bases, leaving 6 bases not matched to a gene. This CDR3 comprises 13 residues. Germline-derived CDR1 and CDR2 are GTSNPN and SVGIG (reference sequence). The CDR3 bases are TGTGCCTGCCGGGACAGCGTTAACACTGAAGCTTTCTTT. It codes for CACRDSVNTEAFF.

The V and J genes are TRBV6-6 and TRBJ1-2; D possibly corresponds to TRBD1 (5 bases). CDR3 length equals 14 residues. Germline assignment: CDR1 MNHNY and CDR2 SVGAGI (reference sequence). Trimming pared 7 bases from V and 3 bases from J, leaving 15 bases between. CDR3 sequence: CASNDGQGYYGYTF. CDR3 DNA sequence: TGTGCCAGCAACGACGGGCAGGGATACTATGGCTACACCTTC.

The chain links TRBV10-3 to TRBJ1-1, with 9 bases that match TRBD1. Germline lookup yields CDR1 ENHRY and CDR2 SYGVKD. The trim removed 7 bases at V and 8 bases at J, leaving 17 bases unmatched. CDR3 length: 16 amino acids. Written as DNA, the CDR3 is TGTGCCATCACTCCAACATCACAGGGGGCGTTAGGAGAAGCTTTCTTT. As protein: CAITPTSQGALGEAFF.

DNA of the CDR3: TGTGCCAGCAACCTAGCGGGAGCGGCCGATACGCAGTATTTT. This sequence encodes CASNLAGAADTQYF. The chain carries TRBV2 and TRBJ2-3; 10 bases map to TRBD2. Losses at the gene ends were 7 bases for V and 6 bases for J; bases not matched to a gene: 7. Germline lookup yields CDR1 SNHLY and CDR2 FYNNEI. The CDR3 runs to 14 residues.

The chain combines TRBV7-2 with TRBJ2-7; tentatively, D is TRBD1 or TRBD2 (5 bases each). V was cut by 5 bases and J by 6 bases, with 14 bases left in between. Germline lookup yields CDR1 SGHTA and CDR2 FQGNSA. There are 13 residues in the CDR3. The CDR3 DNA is TGTGCCAGCAGCGAGGCGTTCGGGGCCGAGCAGTACTTC. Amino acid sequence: CASSEAFGAEQYF.

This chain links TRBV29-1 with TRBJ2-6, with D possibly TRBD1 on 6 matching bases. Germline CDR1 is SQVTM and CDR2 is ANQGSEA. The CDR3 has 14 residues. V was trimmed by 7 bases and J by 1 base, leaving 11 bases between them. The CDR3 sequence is CSAWQGSGANVLTF. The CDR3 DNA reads TGCAGCGCCTGGCAGGGGTCTGGGGCCAACGTCCTGACTTTC.

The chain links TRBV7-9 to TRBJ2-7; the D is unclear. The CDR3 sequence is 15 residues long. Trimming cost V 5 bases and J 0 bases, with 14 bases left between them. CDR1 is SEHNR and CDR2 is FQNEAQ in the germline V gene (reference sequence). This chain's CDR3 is CASSPLELVSYEQYF. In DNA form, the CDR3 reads TGTGCCAGCAGCCCGTTGGAACTGGTCTCCTACGAGCAGTACTTC.

CDR3 protein: CAIRKTGDDNSPLHF. CDR3 in DNA: TGTGCCATCAGGAAGACAGGGGATGATAATTCACCCCTCCACTTT. The chain joins TRBV10-3 to TRBJ1-6; 8 bases align to TRBD1. This CDR3 is built from 15 residues. CDR1 is ENHRY, CDR2 SYGVKD, per germline. V shed 6 bases, J shed 5 bases, and the junction held 6 bases outside the gene matches.

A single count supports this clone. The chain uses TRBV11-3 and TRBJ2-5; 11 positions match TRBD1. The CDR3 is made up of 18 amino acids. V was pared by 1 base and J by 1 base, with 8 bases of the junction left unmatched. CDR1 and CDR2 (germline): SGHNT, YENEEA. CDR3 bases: TGTGCCAGCAGCTTAGTTGGACAGGGGGCGCGAGGCCAAGAGACCCAGTACTTC. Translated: CASSLVGQGARGQETQYF.

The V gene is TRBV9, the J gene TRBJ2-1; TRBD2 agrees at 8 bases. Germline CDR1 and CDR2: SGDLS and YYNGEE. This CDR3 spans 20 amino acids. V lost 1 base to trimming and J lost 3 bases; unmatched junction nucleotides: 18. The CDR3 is CASSVSFSRAGGIFYNEQFF. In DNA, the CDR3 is TGTGCCAGCAGCGTAAGTTTTAGTCGGGCGGGAGGAATATTCTACAATGAGCAGTTCTTC.

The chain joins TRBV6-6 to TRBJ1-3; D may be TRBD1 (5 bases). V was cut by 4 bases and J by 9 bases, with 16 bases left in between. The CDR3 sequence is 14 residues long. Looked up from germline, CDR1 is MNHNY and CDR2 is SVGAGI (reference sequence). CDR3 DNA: TGTGCCAGCAGTTCCGGGACTATCTTGGGCACCATATATTTT. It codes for CASSSGTILGTIYF.

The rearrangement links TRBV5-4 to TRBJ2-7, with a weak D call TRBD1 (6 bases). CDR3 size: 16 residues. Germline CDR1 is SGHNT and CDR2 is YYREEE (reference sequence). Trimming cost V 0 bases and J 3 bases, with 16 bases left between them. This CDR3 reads CASSLGQGLGLYEQYF. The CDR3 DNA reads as TGTGCCAGCAGCTTGGGCCAGGGGTTGGGCCTCTACGAGCAGTACTTC.

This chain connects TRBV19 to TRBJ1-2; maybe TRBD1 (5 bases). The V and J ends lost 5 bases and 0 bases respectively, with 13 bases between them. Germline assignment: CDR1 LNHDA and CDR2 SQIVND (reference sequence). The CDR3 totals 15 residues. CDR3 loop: CASSPRQRPNYGYTF. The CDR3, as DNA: TGTGCCAGTAGTCCCCGACAGAGACCTAACTATGGCTACACCTTC.

The DNA of the CDR3 is TGTGCCTGGAGTGTTGGAATCGCCGGGGATGGCTACACCTTC. This codes for CAWSVGIAGDGYTF. The rearrangement links TRBV30 to TRBJ1-2, with no clear D. V dropped 0 bases and J dropped 6 bases, with 14 bases sitting between them. This CDR3 spans 14 amino acids. Germline V CDR1 and CDR2: GTSNPN, SVGIG (reference sequence).

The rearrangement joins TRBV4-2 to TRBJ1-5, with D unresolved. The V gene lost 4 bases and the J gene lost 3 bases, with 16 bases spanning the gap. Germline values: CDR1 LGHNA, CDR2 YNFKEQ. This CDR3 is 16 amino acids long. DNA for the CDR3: TGTGCCAGCAGCCCCCCCGGCCTAGGGATCAATCAGCCCCAGCATTTT. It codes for CASSPPGLGINQPQHF.

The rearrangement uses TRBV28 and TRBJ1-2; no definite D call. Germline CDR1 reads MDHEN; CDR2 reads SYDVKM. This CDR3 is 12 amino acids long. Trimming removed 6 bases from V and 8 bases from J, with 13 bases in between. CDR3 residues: CASRPTWQGYTF. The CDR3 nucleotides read TGTGCCAGCAGACCGACATGGCAGGGCTACACCTTC.

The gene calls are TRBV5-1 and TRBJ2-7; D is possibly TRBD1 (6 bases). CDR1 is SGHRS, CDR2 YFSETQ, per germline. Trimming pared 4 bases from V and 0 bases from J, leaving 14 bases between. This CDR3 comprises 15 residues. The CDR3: CASSPGTILSYEQYF. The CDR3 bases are TGCGCCAGCAGCCCAGGGACAATTCTCTCCTACGAGCAGTACTTC.

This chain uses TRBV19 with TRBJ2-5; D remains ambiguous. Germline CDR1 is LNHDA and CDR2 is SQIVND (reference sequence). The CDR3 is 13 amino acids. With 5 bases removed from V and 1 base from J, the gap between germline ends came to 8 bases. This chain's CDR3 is CASSHTAQETQYF. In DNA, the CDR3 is TGTGCCAGTAGTCACACTGCCCAAGAGACCCAGTACTTC.

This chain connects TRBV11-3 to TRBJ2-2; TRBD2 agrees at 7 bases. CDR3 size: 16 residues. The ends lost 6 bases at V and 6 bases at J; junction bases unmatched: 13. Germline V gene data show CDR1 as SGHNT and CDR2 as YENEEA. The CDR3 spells CASSPGRGRKAGELFF. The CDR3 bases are TGTGCCAGCAGTCCGGGGAGGGGAAGAAAAGCCGGGGAGCTGTTTTTT.

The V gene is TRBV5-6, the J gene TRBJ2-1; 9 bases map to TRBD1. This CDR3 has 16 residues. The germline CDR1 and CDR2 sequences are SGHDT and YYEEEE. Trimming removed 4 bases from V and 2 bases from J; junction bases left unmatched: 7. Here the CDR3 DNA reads TGTGCCAGCAGCCCCCTTGGGACAGGGACCTACAATGAGCAGTTCTTC. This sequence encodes CASSPLGTGTYNEQFF. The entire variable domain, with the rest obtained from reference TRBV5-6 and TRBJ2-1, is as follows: DAGVTQSPTHLIKTRGQQVTLRCSPKSGHDTVSWYQQALGQGPQFIFQYYEEEERQRGNFPDRFSGHQFPNYSSELNVNALLLGDSALYLCASSPLGTGTYNEQFFGPGTRLTVL.

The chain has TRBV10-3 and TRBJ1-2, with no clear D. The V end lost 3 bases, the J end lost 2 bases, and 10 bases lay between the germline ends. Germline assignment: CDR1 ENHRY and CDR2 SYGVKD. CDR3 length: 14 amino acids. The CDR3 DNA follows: TGTGCCATCAGTGACAGGAACCTCAACTATGGCTACACCTTC. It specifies CAISDRNLNYGYTF.

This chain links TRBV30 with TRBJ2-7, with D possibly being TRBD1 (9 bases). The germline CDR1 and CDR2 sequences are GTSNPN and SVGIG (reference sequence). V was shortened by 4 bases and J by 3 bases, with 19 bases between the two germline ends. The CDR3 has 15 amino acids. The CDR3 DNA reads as TGTGCCTGGACTAAACAGGGGGCGGGAGGCTACGAGCAGTACTTC. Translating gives CAWTKQGAGGYEQYF.

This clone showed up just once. The CDR3 protein is CASSLALAGGLSYEQYF. CDR3 coding DNA: TGTGCCAGCAGCTTAGCTCTAGCGGGAGGGCTCTCCTACGAGCAGTACTTC. The J gene is TRBJ2-7, the V gene TRBV11-2; 12 nucleotides align to TRBD2. This CDR3 comprises 17 residues. Germline CDR1 reads SGHAT; CDR2 reads FQNNGV. V shed 1 base and J 0 bases; nucleotides not matched to a gene: 4.

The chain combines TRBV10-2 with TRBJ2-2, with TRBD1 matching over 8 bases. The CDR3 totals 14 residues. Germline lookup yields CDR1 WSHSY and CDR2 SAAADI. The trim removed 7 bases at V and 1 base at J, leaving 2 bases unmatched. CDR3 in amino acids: CASTGTGNTGELFF. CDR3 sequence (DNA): TGCGCCAGCACTGGGACAGGGAACACCGGGGAGCTGTTTTTT.

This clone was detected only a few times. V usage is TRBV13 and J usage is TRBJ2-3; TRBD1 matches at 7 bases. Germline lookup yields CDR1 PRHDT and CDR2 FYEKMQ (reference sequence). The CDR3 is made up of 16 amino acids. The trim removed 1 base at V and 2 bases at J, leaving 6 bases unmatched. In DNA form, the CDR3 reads TGTGCCAGCAGCTTAGTACAGGGGCGATTCACAGATACGCAGTATTTT. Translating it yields CASSLVQGRFTDTQYF.

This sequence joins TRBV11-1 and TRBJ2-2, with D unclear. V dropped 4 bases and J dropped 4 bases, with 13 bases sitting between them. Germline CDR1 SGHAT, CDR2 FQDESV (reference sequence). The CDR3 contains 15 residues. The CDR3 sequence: CASSSPGGVTGELFF. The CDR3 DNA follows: TGTGCCAGCAGCTCCCCCGGTGGGGTCACCGGGGAGCTGTTTTTT.